This T cell receptor (beta chain) was captured by sequencing in a study of T cell responses to AZD1222 COVID-19 vaccine. Overall study: Second doses that came at about 4 or about 12 weeks were put together.

On this clone: Antigen: not known.

The method was immunoSEQ multiplex PCR; TCRdb's version includes in-frame clones alone and lacks a portion of them. The sample holds roughly 100,000 clones, about 88% seen once. The study's findings and limits: Of the AZD1222 recipients, only 5 to 7 were seropositive at baseline. Close to half of all spike-specific TCRs reportedly target regions of the variants that are unmutated.

The source of this sequence is an adult in good health. The sequencing here drew on peripheral blood, taken on day 0 of AZD1222 vaccination.

CDR3 in DNA: TGTGCCAGCAGCTTGGAGGCAGGCAAAACTTCACCCCTCCACTTT. Protein: CASSLEAGKTSPLHF. The V call is TRBV5-5, the J call TRBJ1-6, with unresolved D. Germline CDR1 is SGHKS and CDR2 is YYEKEE (reference sequence). The CDR3 length is 15 residues. The ends were cut back, 0 bases at V and 9 bases at J, with 13 bases in the middle.